This T cell receptor (beta chain) was recovered during a study of blood T cell repertoires in COVID-19. Assay used: immunoSEQ multiplex PCR; TCRdb lists only in-frame clones, some missing. The table has 150,000 to 200,000 clones, roughly 90% seen once. There are a few counts of this clone. This CDR3 has 15 amino acids. Germline trimming cut 7 bases from V and 4 bases from J; bases unmatched to any gene: 11. Germline lookup yields CDR1 SQVTM and CDR2 ANQGSEA. Recovered Cohort 3 donors showed two negative PCRs, clearance, or symptom resolution. The sequencing input was PBMCs or T cells enriched from blood (not recorded which). This TCR came from a woman aged 18-29 years who had recovered from COVID-19. V usage is TRBV29-1 and J usage is TRBJ2-2; 8 bases match TRBD2. The DNA of the CDR3 is TGCAGCGGTGGGGTGAGCGGGAGAGGCACCGGGGAGCTGTTTTTT. Residues: CSGGVSGRGTGELFF.